Below, 11 T cell receptor beta chains from the same sample are listed, as sequenced in a study of beta chain features in type 1 diabetes (dated by TCRdb to the late 2010s). Libraries were prepared through the immunoSEQ multiplex PCR assay. The entire amount of isolated RNA was reverse transcribed using the High Capacity cDNA Reverse Transcription Kit, so the sequenced TCRB transcripts were expressed ones. TCRdb took over this immuneACCESS table, retaining in-frame rearrangements with V and J assigned. Such tables are incomplete; in checked studies, under half of the missing clones stem from an unresolved V gene, and the remainder is unexplained. This sample gives under 300,000 clones in total; roughly 21% of them show up just once. Approximately 0.029% of the sample goes to the ten largest clones. The antigens of these receptors remain unknown. Overall results and qualifications from the work: In all four CD4+ subsets, TCRB CDR3 length was moderately but significantly shorter in type 1 diabetes patients.

Sequenced input: naive CD4+ T cells from blood. The cell subset or site label for this specimen denotes: true naive CD4+ T cells. The receptors were sampled from a woman aged 40 to 50 with type 1 diabetes.

In its sample, this clone was seen a few times. V and J are TRBV6-4 and TRBJ1-2; 9 bases fit TRBD1. V lost 6 bases, J lost 2 bases, and 1 base stayed unmatched. The CDR3 loop spans 13 amino acids. Germline V gives CDR1 MRHNA, CDR2 SNTAGT. The CDR3, as DNA: TGTGCCAGCAGAGGACAGGGGAACTATGGCTACACCTTC. It yields the protein CASRGQGNYGYTF.

This rearrangement joins TRBV7-9 to TRBJ2-2; D ambiguous. The CDR3 contains 14 residues. Germline V CDR1 and CDR2: SEHNR, FQNEAQ (reference sequence). Deletions cut 7 bases from V and 7 bases from J, with 16 bases between. The CDR3, as DNA: TGTGCCAGCACTGCTAACAGCCAAGGCGGGGAGCTGTTTTTT. Protein product: CASTANSQGGELFF.

This sequence joins TRBV5-1 and TRBJ2-7, with unresolved D. This CDR3 has 14 amino acids. Trimming took 4 bases from V and 0 from J, leaving 11 bases between them. Looked up from germline, CDR1 is SGHRS and CDR2 is YFSETQ. CDR3 sequence reads: CASSLPSGSYEQYF. The CDR3 coding sequence is TGCGCCAGCAGCCTCCCGAGTGGCTCCTACGAGCAGTACTTC.

This chain connects TRBV9 to TRBJ2-5, with TRBD1 as a possible D gene (7 bases). Per the germline V gene, CDR1 is SGDLS and CDR2 is YYNGEE. With 0 bases removed from V and 5 bases from J, the gap between germline ends came to 14 bases. The CDR3 is 15 amino acids. This CDR3 is CASSVAEGARETQYF. For the CDR3, the DNA is TGTGCCAGCAGCGTAGCGGAGGGGGCGCGGGAGACCCAGTACTTC.

This clone occurred once. V gene TRBV4-2 combines with J gene TRBJ2-7, with D possibly matching TRBD2 (5 bases). The V and J ends lost 4 bases and 3 bases respectively, with 10 bases between them. Germline-derived CDR1 and CDR2 are LGHNA and YNFKEQ. The CDR3 runs to 13 residues. CDR3 protein: CASSPGEGYEQYF. The CDR3 coding sequence is TGTGCCAGCAGCCCAGGAGAGGGCTACGAGCAGTACTTC.

The CDR3 here is CASSSDPGLAGFTDTQYF. CDR3 bases: TGTGCCAGCAGCTCAGATCCGGGACTAGCGGGGTTCACAGATACGCAGTATTTT. The chain uses TRBV5-4 and TRBJ2-3; TRBD2 matches at 13 bases. With V trimmed by 3 bases and J by 2 bases, 9 bases remained unmatched. The germline CDR1 and CDR2 sequences are SGHNT and YYREEE (reference sequence). There are 18 residues in the CDR3.

The CDR3 nucleotides are TGTGCCAGCGTTGTAGCCGGGGAAGAGACCCAGTACTTC. Protein sequence: CASVVAGEETQYF. The gene calls are TRBV28 and TRBJ2-5; the D gene is possibly TRBD2 (5 bases). The V and J ends lost 8 bases and 3 bases respectively, with 13 bases between them. The CDR3 totals 13 residues. Germline lookup yields CDR1 MDHEN and CDR2 SYDVKM. Full variable domain (outside the CDR3, taken from reference TRBV28 and TRBJ2-5): DVKVTQSSRYLVKRTGEKVFLECVQDMDHENMFWYRQDPGLGLRLIYFSYDVKMKEKGDIPEGYSVSREKKERFSLILESASTNQTSMYLCASVVAGEETQYFGPGTRLLVL.

The V call is TRBV19, the J call TRBJ2-1; 7 positions match TRBD1. This CDR3 region has 14 residues. Germline V CDR1 and CDR2: LNHDA, SQIVND (reference sequence). Trimming removed 8 bases from V and 0 bases from J; junction bases left unmatched: 4. The CDR3 coding sequence is TGTGCCAGTGCCGGACAGGCCTCCTACAATGAGCAGTTCTTC. Amino acids: CASAGQASYNEQFF.

V gene TRBV30 combines with J gene TRBJ1-2, with TRBD1 identical over 7 bases. The CDR3 loop spans 13 amino acids. After removal of 4 bases from V and 7 bases from J, the junction contained 9 bases not matched to a gene. The germline CDR1 and CDR2 sequences are GTSNPN and SVGIG (reference sequence). The CDR3 reads CAWTTGEVIGYTF. DNA for the CDR3: TGTGCCTGGACAACAGGGGAAGTTATTGGCTACACCTTC. Complete variable domain (other parts from reference TRBV30 and TRBJ1-2): SQTIHQWPATLVQPVGSPLSLECTVEGTSNPNLYWYRQAAGRGLQLLFYSVGIGQISSEVPQNLSASRPQDRQFILSSKKLLLSDSGFYLCAWTTGEVIGYTFGSGTRLTVV.

This clone was seen only a few times. The rearrangement links TRBV9 to TRBJ2-2; 8 positions match TRBD1. J was trimmed by 6 bases and V by 1 base; bases with no gene match: 5. CDR1 SGDLS and CDR2 YYNGEE come from the germline V gene. The length of the CDR3 is 15 residues. The CDR3 is CASSVQGAGAGELFF. The CDR3 DNA is TGTGCCAGCAGCGTACAGGGGGCAGGGGCCGGGGAGCTGTTTTTT.

This clone was seen more than once but under ten times. V and J are TRBV7-7 and TRBJ2-7; 8 nucleotides align to TRBD2. Germline V gene sequence: CDR1 SSHAT, CDR2 FNYEAQ (reference sequence). V lost 2 bases to trimming and J lost 9 bases; unmatched junction nucleotides: 6. The CDR3 consists of 13 residues. CDR3 amino acids: CASSLQREFVQYF. Written as DNA, the CDR3 is TGTGCCAGCAGCTTACAGCGGGAGTTCGTGCAGTACTTC.